This is a list of T cell receptor beta chains from one sample in a study of cytomegalovirus exposure and HLA in healthy donors. Clones were read by immunoSEQ multiplex PCR, and TCRdb kept only the in-frame ones, dropping some. The table shows roughly 110,000 clones, with approximately 80% occurring only once. The sequenced sample consisted of PBMCs. The source of these receptors is a man between 60 and 70 years old in good health and CMV-seronegative. Both conserved end residues are part of each CDR3. A D gene is named only where the DNA matches it firmly. Clone size, where shown, is once, few, many, or a class for clones that have expanded.

v_gene,d_gene,abundance,j_gene,CDR3aa,CDR3nt
TRBV12-5,TRBD2,-,TRBJ2-2,CASARTSGGAFEAGELFF,TGTGCTAGTGCCCGGACTAGCGGGGGGGCCTTTGAGGCCGGGGAGCTGTTTTTT
TRBV7-9,TRBD1,few,TRBJ2-6,CASSPGQGGTGANVLTF,TGTGCCAGCAGCCCAGGACAGGGCGGGACAGGGGCCAACGTCCTGACTTTC
TRBV19,-,-,TRBJ1-4,CASSIDLDREGATNEKLFF,TGTGCCAGTAGTATAGACCTGGACAGAGAAGGAGCGACTAATGAAAAACTGTTTTTT
TRBV7-9,-,-,TRBJ2-1,CASRRSGGRRDEQFF,TGTGCCAGCAGGAGATCGGGGGGCCGTCGGGATGAGCAGTTCTTC
TRBV6-5,-,-,TRBJ2-2,CAATGNTGELFF,TGTGCCGCTACCGGGAACACCGGGGAGCTGTTTTTT
TRBV5-1,-,-,TRBJ1-1,CASKALSGGTEAFF,TGCGCCAGCAAGGCCCTCTCCGGGGGCACTGAAGCTTTCTTT
TRBV6-4,TRBD2,-,TRBJ2-7,CASSDSPGTSGGVYEQYF,TGTGCCAGCAGTGACTCTCCTGGGACTAGCGGGGGGGTTTACGAGCAGTACTTC
TRBV27,-,-,TRBJ1-4,CASSLLGTFGATNEKLFF,TGTGCCAGCAGTTTATTGGGGACATTCGGGGCAACTAATGAAAAACTGTTTTTT
TRBV19,-,-,TRBJ2-3,CASSLREDTQYF,TGTGCCAGTAGTCTCAGGGAAGATACGCAGTATTTT
TRBV4-1,TRBD2,-,TRBJ2-1,CASSQESRGVQFF,TGCGCCAGCAGCCAAGAAAGTCGGGGGGTGCAGTTCTTC
TRBV7-9,-,-,TRBJ1-4,CAIGQLNPLFF,TGTGCCATCGGACAGCTGAATCCTCTGTTTTTT
TRBV7-2,-,-,TRBJ1-5,CASTEDRSQPQHF,TGTGCCAGTACTGAGGACAGATCCCAGCCCCAGCATTTT
TRBV5-1,-,-,TRBJ2-2,CASSFSGNTGELFF,TGCGCCAGCAGTTTTAGCGGTAACACCGGGGAGCTGTTTTTT
TRBV7-8,TRBD2,-,TRBJ2-4,CASSLAVSGHNAKNIQYF,TGTGCCAGCAGCTTAGCGGTTAGCGGGCATAATGCCAAAAACATTCAGTACTTC
TRBV29-1,TRBD1,-,TRBJ1-2,CSVDRDTPIGGYTF,TGCAGCGTCGACAGGGACACCCCGATTGGGGGCTACACCTTC